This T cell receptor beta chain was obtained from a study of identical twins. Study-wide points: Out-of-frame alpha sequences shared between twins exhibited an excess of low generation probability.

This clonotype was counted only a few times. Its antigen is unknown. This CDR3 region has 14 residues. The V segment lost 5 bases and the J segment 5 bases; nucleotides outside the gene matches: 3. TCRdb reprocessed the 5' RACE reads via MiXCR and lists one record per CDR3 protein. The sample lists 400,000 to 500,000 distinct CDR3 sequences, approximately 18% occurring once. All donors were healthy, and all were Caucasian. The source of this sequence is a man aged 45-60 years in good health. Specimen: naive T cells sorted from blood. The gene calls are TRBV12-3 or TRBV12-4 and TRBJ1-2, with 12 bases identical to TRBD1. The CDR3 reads CASSRDRGRYGYTF. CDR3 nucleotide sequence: TGTGCCAGCAGTCGGGACAGGGGGCGGTATGGCTACACCTTC.